Listed below are T cell receptor beta chains from one sample, sequenced in a study of blood T cell repertoires in COVID-19. Clones were sequenced by immunoSEQ multiplex PCR, and TCRdb holds only the in-frame ones, with some missing. Among tens of thousands of clones listed, approximately 85% were seen once. Sequencing was done on a sample of peripheral blood. These receptors all come from a man over 45 with COVID-19, enrolled during active disease. Both conserved end residues are part of each CDR3. A D gene is named only where the DNA matches it firmly. Expanded clones get a size class; other rows say once, few or many, or leave the size out.

>NA|NA|TRBV4-1|TRBJ2-1
TGCGCCAGCAGCGTATCGCCTCTAGCGTTTTCCTACAATGAGCAGTTCTTC
CASSVSPLAFSYNEQFF
>NA|NA|TRBV11-2|TRBJ1-1
TGTGCCAGCAGCTTAGCAGGGTTGGCCACTGAAGCTTTCTTT
CASSLAGLATEAFF
>NA|TRBD2|TRBV6-4|TRBJ2-1
TGTGCCAGCAGTGCCCTAGCGGGAGTGACCTACAATGAGCAGTTCTTC
CASSALAGVTYNEQFF
>NA|TRBD2|TRBV9|TRBJ2-7
TGTGCCAGCAGCGTATCCCCTAGCGGGGGGACCTACGAGCAGTACTTC
CASSVSPSGGTYEQYF
>NA|NA|TRBV18|TRBJ1-1
TGTGCCAGCTCACCAGCGGTATCGAAAGAAACTGAAGCTTTCTTT
CASSPAVSKETEAFF
>NA|NA|TRBV19|TRBJ1-4
TGTGCCAGTAGCCTCCAGGGGACCGGAATGACAGCAACTAATGAAAAACTGTTTTTT
CASSLQGTGMTATNEKLFF
>once|TRBD2|TRBV27|TRBJ2-7
TGTGCCAGCAGTCTAAAGGGACTAGCGGGAGTAGGCGAGCAGTACTTC
CASSLKGLAGVGEQYF
>NA|TRBD1|TRBV18|TRBJ1-1
TGTGCCAGCTCCCGGACAGGGGCCATGAACACTGAAGCTTTCTTT
CASSRTGAMNTEAFF
>once|NA|TRBV28|TRBJ2-7
TGTGCCAGCAGTACGACTAGTCGCAACCCAGTAACCTACGAGCAGTACTTC
CASSTTSRNPVTYEQYF
>NA|TRBD1|TRBV4-3|TRBJ2-7
TGCGCCAGCAGCCAATCAGGGGGCCCCTACGAGCAGTACTTC
CASSQSGGPYEQYF
>NA|NA|TRBV18|TRBJ2-5
TGTGCCAGCTCACCAAGGGGGGGGATGCGGCAAGAGACCCAGTACTTC
CASSPRGGMRQETQYF
>NA|NA|TRBV6-5|TRBJ2-3
TGTGCCAGCACTCTCCTAGCCGGAGAGGTAGATACGCAGTATTTT
CASTLLAGEVDTQYF
>NA|TRBD2|TRBV3-1/TRBV3-2|TRBJ2-3
TGTGCCAGCAGCCACCCCCGGCCGAGCGGGGTCTTGCCAGATACGCAGTATTTT
CASSHPRPSGVLPDTQYF
>once|NA|TRBV7-2|TRBJ1-6
TGTGCCAGCAGCTCTAATAATTCACCCCTCCACTTT
CASSSNNSPLHF
>NA|TRBD2|TRBV19|TRBJ2-2
TGTGCCAGCGGACTAGCGGGAGGTATAAACACCGGGGAGCTGTTTTTT
CASGLAGGINTGELFF
>NA|NA|TRBV7-9|TRBJ2-1
TGTGCCAGCAGCTCGACGGACAGCAACAATGAGCAGTTCTTC
CASSSTDSNNEQFF
>NA|TRBD1|TRBV27|TRBJ2-5
TGTGCCAGCAGTTGGACAGGGGGCCAAGAGACCCAGTACTTC
CASSWTGGQETQYF
>NA|NA|TRBV7-8|TRBJ2-1
TGTGCCAGCAGCTTAGACAGGGGACTCAATGAGCAGTTCTTC
CASSLDRGLNEQFF
>once|TRBD2|TRBV19|TRBJ2-1
TGTGCCAGTAGTACGGCAGCTAGCGGGAGAAACAATGAGCAGTTCTTC
CASSTAASGRNNEQFF
>NA|NA|TRBV4-3|TRBJ1-6
TGCGCCAGCAGCCAAGGTTCTCCACCCCTCCACTTT
CASSQGSPPLHF
>NA|TRBD2|TRBV4-2|TRBJ2-7
TGTGCCAGCAGCCCCTCCGGAGCGGGAGCTACCTACGAGCAGTACTTC
CASSPSGAGATYEQYF
>NA|TRBD1|TRBV5-8|TRBJ2-2
TGTGCCAGCAGCTTCTTCGGGACAGGGGGCGGCGGGGAGCTGTTTTTT
CASSFFGTGGGGELFF
>NA|NA|TRBV28|TRBJ1-6
TGTGCCAGCAGCCCGCAGGGTGGCTCCTATAATTCACCCCTCCACTTT
CASSPQGGSYNSPLHF
>NA|TRBD1|TRBV29-1|TRBJ1-2
TGCAGCGTTGAAGGGACAGGGTCAGATGGCTACACCTTC
CSVEGTGSDGYTF
>NA|NA|TRBV6-5|TRBJ2-7
TGTGCCAGCAGTTACGGCAGGCGAGCCTACGAGCAGTACTTC
CASSYGRRAYEQYF
>NA|NA|TRBV5-1|TRBJ1-2
TGCGCCAGCAGCTCTTTATCCGTCTATGGCTACACCTTC
CASSSLSVYGYTF
>NA|NA|TRBV11-2|TRBJ2-3
TGTGCCAGCAGCCCGGGTGCGGATACGCAGTATTTT
CASSPGADTQYF
>NA|TRBD1|TRBV30|TRBJ2-2
TGTGCCTGGACAAGGGGGCCCGGGGAGCTGTTTTTT
CAWTRGPGELFF
>NA|TRBD1|TRBV5-6|TRBJ2-7
TGTGCCAGCTGCCTTGATGGAAGACAGGGGGCCTACGAGCAGTACTTC
CASCLDGRQGAYEQYF
>NA|TRBD1|TRBV10-1|TRBJ2-7
TGCGCCAGCAGGCATCCGGGACAGGGGACCTACGAGCAGTACTTC
CASRHPGQGTYEQYF
>NA|NA|TRBV11-2|TRBJ2-4
TGTGCCAGCAGCTTAACGGGAGTAGGCAAAAACATTCAGTACTTC
CASSLTGVGKNIQYF
>NA|NA|TRBV19|TRBJ1-2
TGTGCCAGTAGTATCCGGCAGGGAAATGGCTACACCTTC
CASSIRQGNGYTF
>NA|NA|TRBV18|TRBJ1-4
TGTGCCAGCTCCCCAACCCTACAGACAACTAATGAAAAACTGTTTTTT
CASSPTLQTTNEKLFF
>NA|NA|TRBV7-8|TRBJ1-5
TGTGCCAGCAGCTTAGGGGGCCGCCGGGCTCAGCCCCAGCATTTT
CASSLGGRRAQPQHF
>NA|TRBD1|TRBV6-1|TRBJ2-1
TGTGCCAGCAGTGAATTCAGGGGGAAGCAGTTCTTC
CASSEFRGKQFF
>NA|TRBD1|TRBV29-1|TRBJ1-2
TGCAGCGTTGAAGGAGACAGGGATCGTAGCTATGGCTACACCTTC
CSVEGDRDRSYGYTF
>NA|NA|TRBV3-1/TRBV3-2|TRBJ1-5
TGTGCCAGCAGCCAAGGACTCCAGAATCAGCCCCAGCATTTT
CASSQGLQNQPQHF
>NA|TRBD2|TRBV6-2/TRBV6-3|TRBJ2-7
TGTGCCAGCAGCTCACCAGGACTAGCGGTTATTTACGAGCAGTACTTC
CASSSPGLAVIYEQYF
>NA|TRBD1|TRBV12-3/TRBV12-4|TRBJ1-1
TGTGTCAGCAGTGACAGGGGGTCCGCTGAAGCTTTCTTT
CVSSDRGSAEAFF
>NA|TRBD1|TRBV6-5|TRBJ1-6
TGTGCCAGCAGATCCCTACCGACAGGGAATTCACCCCTCCACTTT
CASRSLPTGNSPLHF
>NA|TRBD1|TRBV19|TRBJ2-3
TGTGCCAGTAGTATGGCACAGGGGCGCACAGATACGCAGTATTTT
CASSMAQGRTDTQYF
>NA|NA|TRBV24-1|TRBJ1-1
TGTGCCACCAGTGACTCGTATGAAGCTTTCTTT
CATSDSYEAFF
>NA|NA|TRBV18|TRBJ2-2
TGTGCCAGCTCGGAATATAGGCAGGTCGACACCGGGGAGCTGTTTTTT
CASSEYRQVDTGELFF
>NA|TRBD1|TRBV2|TRBJ1-1
TGTGCCAGCAGTCCTCAGGGGGCCGGAGCTTTCTTT
CASSPQGAGAFF
>NA|NA|TRBV7-9|TRBJ2-1
TGTGCCAGCAGCTTAAAGGGGGCGGGATTAAGCTCCTACAATGAGCAGTTCTTC
CASSLKGAGLSSYNEQFF
>NA|TRBD1|TRBV6-5|TRBJ2-4
TGTGCCAGCAGTACAGGGGGCATAAAGTACTTC
CASSTGGIKYF
>NA|NA|TRBV6-5|TRBJ2-6
TGTGCCAGCAGGCCGAGGGCGATTGGGGCCAACGTCCTGACTTTC
CASRPRAIGANVLTF
>few|TRBD1|TRBV19|TRBJ1-6
TGTGCCAGCGAACAGGGGGTCTATAATTCACCCCTCCACTTT
CASEQGVYNSPLHF
>NA|NA|TRBV7-9|TRBJ1-1
TGTGCCAGCAGCTTTGGGAGGAACACTGAAGCTTTCTTT
CASSFGRNTEAFF